These 26 T cell receptor beta chains were sequenced from one sample in a study of blood T cell repertoires in COVID-19. Repertoires were generated with immunoSEQ multiplex PCR, while TCRdb's copy carries only in-frame clones and drops some. The sample has roughly 61,000 clones, approximately 92% seen once. Material for sequencing was peripheral blood. Every receptor here comes from a man older than 75 with acute or convalescent COVID-19.

The chain has TRBV4-2 and TRBJ1-1, with 11 bases that match TRBD1. The trim removed 3 bases at V and 0 bases at J, leaving 3 bases unmatched. Looked up from germline, CDR1 is LGHNA and CDR2 is YNFKEQ. There are 16 residues in the CDR3. In DNA form, the CDR3 reads TGTGCCAGCAGCCACCGGGACAGGGGGATGAACACTGAAGCTTTCTTT. Its protein product is CASSHRDRGMNTEAFF.

The CDR3 loop is CASSSGKDRGGNSPLHF. The CDR3 DNA reads TGTGCCAGCAGCTCAGGGAAGGACAGGGGAGGAAATTCACCCCTCCACTTT. This chain uses TRBV7-6 with TRBJ1-6, with 9 bases fitting TRBD1. This CDR3 is 17 amino acids long. Trimming at V came to 4 bases and at J to 7 bases, leaving 11 bases not matched to a gene. Germline CDR1 reads SGHVS; CDR2 reads FNYEAQ. The variable domain in full, with the rest retrieved from reference TRBV7-6 and TRBJ1-6, is GAGVSQSPRYKVTKRGQDVALRCDPISGHVSLYWYRQALGQGPEFLTYFNYEAQQDKSGLPNDRFSAERPEGSISTLTIQRTEQRDSAMYRCASSSGKDRGGNSPLHFGNGTRLTVT.

As DNA, the CDR3 is TGTGCCAGCAGCCCGACTAGTCCCGATACGCAGTATTTT. Its translation is CASSPTSPDTQYF. The J gene is TRBJ2-3, the V gene TRBV3-1 (or the pseudogene TRBV3-2), with D possibly being TRBD2 (6 bases). The germline gives CDR1 LGHDT, CDR2 YNNKEL (reference sequence). This CDR3 has 13 amino acids. V was trimmed by 4 bases and J by 6 bases, leaving 11 bases between them.

The chain recombines TRBV12-3 or TRBV12-4 with TRBJ2-1; 12 nucleotides match TRBD2. V was pared by 7 bases and J by 10 bases, with 5 bases of the junction left unmatched. The CDR3 is 13 amino acids. The CDR3 nucleotides read TGTGCCAGCATAACTAGCGGGGGGTGGGAGCAGTTCTTC. The encoded protein is CASITSGGWEQFF.

This chain connects TRBV7-2 to TRBJ2-7, with 9 bases lining up with TRBD1. This CDR3 comprises 16 residues. Trimming at V came to 5 bases and at J to 5 bases, leaving 13 bases not matched to a gene. The germline V gene has CDR1 SGHTA and CDR2 FQGNSA. The CDR3 DNA sequence: TGTGCCAGCAGCCCTAGGCTGAGGACAGGGGTCGACGAGCAGTACTTC. It specifies CASSPRLRTGVDEQYF.

The chain links TRBV28 to TRBJ2-7, with TRBD2 matching over 7 bases. The CDR3 totals 15 residues. CDR1 is MDHEN, CDR2 SYDVKM, per germline. With V trimmed by 6 bases and J by 2 bases, 10 bases remained unmatched. The CDR3 is CASRRSAGSAYEQYF. The CDR3, as DNA: TGTGCCAGCAGGCGGTCAGCGGGGTCCGCCTACGAGCAGTACTTC.

The rearrangement joins TRBV9 to TRBJ1-5; D not resolved. The CDR3 totals 14 residues. Germline V lookup: CDR1 SGDLS, CDR2 YYNGEE. Trimming cost V 0 bases and J 4 bases, with 8 bases left between them. CDR3 sequence (DNA): TGTGCCAGCAGCGTAGAGGCAGGTAATCAGCCCCAGCATTTT. Translation gives CASSVEAGNQPQHF.

The rearrangement uses TRBV15 and TRBJ1-1; D not resolved. The CDR3 totals 13 residues. Per the germline V gene, CDR1 is LNHNV and CDR2 is YYDKDF (reference sequence). Trimming pared 0 bases from V and 8 bases from J, leaving 10 bases between. The CDR3 region is CATSRDLGGEAFF. DNA of the CDR3: TGTGCCACCAGCAGAGATTTGGGAGGGGAAGCTTTCTTT.

J is TRBJ1-2 and V is TRBV7-9, with 9 nucleotides matching TRBD1. Germline CDR1 SEHNR, CDR2 FQNEAQ (reference sequence). The length of the CDR3 is 14 residues. V gave up 4 bases and J gave up 3 bases; unmatched junction bases: 3. CDR3: CASSSDRGDYGYTF. The CDR3 DNA follows: TGTGCCAGCAGCTCGGACAGGGGAGACTATGGCTACACCTTC.

The chain links TRBV4-1 to TRBJ2-3; 9 bases line up with TRBD2. V gave up 1 base and J gave up 2 bases; unmatched junction bases: 4. Germline V gene data show CDR1 as MGHRA and CDR2 as YSYEKL. This CDR3 comprises 16 residues. CDR3 residues: CASSQVAGGPTDTQYF. The CDR3 DNA follows: TGCGCCAGCAGCCAAGTTGCGGGGGGGCCCACAGATACGCAGTATTTT.

This clone was counted once. The chain combines TRBV19 with TRBJ1-1, with TRBD1 matching 7 bases. The V gene end was trimmed by 2 bases and the J gene end by 11 bases; junction bases not matched to a gene: 5. Germline V gene sequence: CDR1 LNHDA, CDR2 SQIVND (reference sequence). This CDR3 has 12 amino acids. CDR3 residues: CASSINRDSAFF. The CDR3 DNA follows: TGTGCCAGTAGTATAAACCGGGACAGTGCTTTCTTT.

The chain employs TRBV19 and TRBJ1-4; D is uncertain. The CDR3 loop spans 14 amino acids. With 7 bases removed from V and 7 bases from J, the gap between germline ends came to 16 bases. Germline values: CDR1 LNHDA, CDR2 SQIVND (reference sequence). For the CDR3, the DNA is TGTGCCAGTACCGCCCGTGGGCTGGGTGAAAAACTGTTTTTT. It is translated as CASTARGLGEKLFF.

The rearrangement uses TRBV1 and TRBJ1-5; the table gives TRBD1 as D, unverified against the DNA. TRBV1 corresponds to a pseudogene. This CDR3 is 16 amino acids long. The CDR3 DNA sequence: TGCACCAGCAGCCAAGACCCAGGGACAGGCAATCAGCCCCAGCATTTT. This translates into CTSSQDPGTGNQPQHF.

The chain uses TRBV7-9 and TRBJ2-7; 14 bases line up with TRBD2. This CDR3 region has 16 residues. J gave up 12 bases and V 2 bases, and 12 bases lay outside the gene matches. Germline V gene data show CDR1 as SEHNR and CDR2 as FQNEAQ (reference sequence). The CDR3 sequence: CASSLISGTSGGRGYF. The CDR3 DNA follows: TGTGCCAGCAGCTTAATATCCGGGACTAGCGGGGGCCGAGGGTACTTC.

The rearrangement uses TRBV5-1 and TRBJ1-6; D is undetermined. V lost 5 bases and J 5 bases, leaving 11 bases between the germline ends. The germline gives CDR1 SGHRS, CDR2 YFSETQ. The CDR3 runs 14 residues. CDR3 protein: CASRSWPNNSPLHF. The CDR3 DNA is TGCGCCAGCAGATCTTGGCCAAATAATTCACCCCTCCACTTT.

V gene TRBV4-1 combines with J gene TRBJ1-3; D gene uncertain. Germline CDR1 and CDR2: MGHRA and YSYEKL. The CDR3 has 17 residues. Trimming shortened V by 3 bases and J by 0 bases, and 15 bases separated the two germline ends. CDR3 loop: CASSHDRGASSGNTIYF. Here the CDR3 DNA reads TGCGCCAGCAGCCATGATCGAGGAGCCAGCTCTGGAAACACCATATATTTT.

The J gene is TRBJ1-1, the V gene TRBV30; 7 bases are shared with TRBD1. The ends lost 3 bases at V and 2 bases at J; junction bases unmatched: 3. Germline CDR1 GTSNPN, CDR2 SVGIG (reference sequence). The CDR3 is 13 residues long. CDR3 coding DNA: TGTGCCTGGAGAACAGGGGATAACACTGAAGCTTTCTTT. Translated, it gives CAWRTGDNTEAFF.

The rearrangement links TRBV11-1 to TRBJ2-1; 9 nucleotides agree with TRBD2. The CDR3 contains 17 residues. V gave up 0 bases and J gave up 6 bases; unmatched junction bases: 9. Germline V gene data show CDR1 as SGHAT and CDR2 as FQDESV (reference sequence). In DNA, the CDR3 is TGTGCCAGCAGCTTAGCCCCCAGCGGGGGGCTCAGCAATGAGCAGTTCTTC. Residues: CASSLAPSGGLSNEQFF.

This clone was observed once. The rearrangement joins TRBV28 to TRBJ2-7, with D perhaps matching TRBD1 (6 bases). CDR1 and CDR2 (germline): MDHEN, SYDVKM. This CDR3 has 13 residues. The germline V and J ends were trimmed by 7 bases and 1 base, with 11 bases remaining between them. CDR3 bases: TGTGCCAGCAACGACAGGACGTCCTACGAGCAGTACTTC. Encoded protein: CASNDRTSYEQYF.

V usage is TRBV6-2 or TRBV6-3 and J usage is TRBJ1-5, with D perhaps TRBD1 (5 bases). Germline assignment: CDR1 MNHEY and CDR2 SVGEGT. The CDR3 sequence is 15 residues long. Trimming took 6 bases from V and 7 from J, leaving 19 bases between them. CDR3 nucleotides: TGTGCCAGCAGCTCGGCCGTCAGGGTTGGCCAGCCCCAGCATTTT. As protein: CASSSAVRVGQPQHF.

This chain uses TRBV2 with TRBJ1-3; TRBD1 matches at 7 bases. This CDR3 comprises 14 residues. V shed 4 bases, J shed 4 bases, and the junction held 4 bases outside the gene matches. Germline V gives CDR1 SNHLY, CDR2 FYNNEI. CDR3 residues: CASSVDRVGNTIYF. DNA of the CDR3: TGTGCCAGCAGTGTAGACAGGGTGGGAAACACCATATATTTT.

This rearrangement joins TRBV18 to TRBJ2-1, with D tentatively TRBD2 (7 bases). The germline V and J ends were trimmed by 5 bases and 8 bases, with 13 bases remaining between them. In germline, CDR1 is KGHSH, CDR2 LQKENI. The CDR3 totals 13 residues. The CDR3: CASSLGGAYEQFF. The CDR3 coding sequence is TGTGCCAGCTCATTAGGGGGGGCCTATGAGCAGTTCTTC. The whole variable domain, filled in from reference TRBV18 and TRBJ2-1, reads NAGVMQNPRHLVRRRGQEARLRCSPMKGHSHVYWYRQLPEEGLKFMVYLQKENIIDESGMPKERFSAEFPKEGPSILRIQQVVRGDSAAYFCASSLGGAYEQFFGPGTRLTVL.

The V call is TRBV18, the J call TRBJ2-7, with 9 bases fitting TRBD1. Unmatched junction bases numbered 6, after V lost 6 bases and J lost 0 bases. Germline assignment: CDR1 KGHSH and CDR2 LQKENI. This CDR3 has 15 residues. The chain's CDR3 is CASSRGQGSSYEQYF. For the CDR3, the DNA is TGTGCCAGCTCGCGGGGACAGGGTAGCTCCTACGAGCAGTACTTC.

This clone was observed once. V is TRBV2 and J is TRBJ1-2, with D uncertain. This CDR3 region has 15 residues. Trimming pared 2 bases from V and 1 base from J, leaving 11 bases between. In germline, CDR1 is SNHLY, CDR2 FYNNEI. This CDR3 is CASSERPGSNYGYTF. CDR3 DNA sequence: TGTGCCAGCAGTGAACGGCCGGGAAGTAACTATGGCTACACCTTC.

J is TRBJ1-2 and V is TRBV19; TRBD1 is a possible D gene (6 bases). The CDR3 has 16 amino acids. Between the trimmed V and J ends, which lost 6 bases and 0 bases, there was a span of 17 bases. Germline CDR1 and CDR2: LNHDA and SQIVND (reference sequence). The CDR3 nucleotides read TGTGCCAGTAGACAAACAGGGAACCCTCCTAACTATGGCTACACCTTC. Encoded protein: CASRQTGNPPNYGYTF.

In this sample, this clone turned up once. The chain links TRBV25-1 to TRBJ2-2, with 8 positions matching TRBD1. The CDR3 totals 15 residues. V lost 6 bases and J lost 2; bases outside the gene matches: 5. Germline V gene data show CDR1 as MGHDK and CDR2 as SYGVNS. The CDR3 here is CASRDDRGNTGELFF. DNA of the CDR3: TGTGCCAGCAGAGATGACAGGGGAAACACCGGGGAGCTGTTTTTT.